The 23 T cell receptor beta chains given below trace back to one sample, sequenced in a study of long-term antiretroviral therapy in people with HIV. Researchers ran immunoSEQ v3.0 at survey level. Using immunoSEQ multiplex PCR, the repertoire was profiled, and TCRdb retains in-frame clones only, with some absent. The sample lists just over 35,000 clones, 70% to 90% occurring once. Sequences were derived from unsorted PBMCs, sampled 2.2 years after starting antiretroviral therapy. The receptors stem from a man younger than 35 with HIV.

The rearrangement uses TRBV15 and TRBJ2-7; D might be TRBD1 (6 bases). Trimming took 1 base from V and 4 from J, leaving 17 bases between them. Germline CDR1 is LNHNV and CDR2 is YYDKDF (reference sequence). The CDR3 has 16 amino acids. The CDR3: CATSRVPRGRSYEQYF. The CDR3 bases are TGTGCCACCAGCAGAGTACCCAGGGGTAGGTCGTACGAGCAGTACTTC.

The genes are TRBV5-6 and TRBJ1-2; 9 bases fit TRBD1. With 4 bases clipped from V and 5 bases from J, the junction kept 6 bases outside the gene matches. This CDR3 contains 14 residues. Germline assignment: CDR1 SGHDT and CDR2 YYEEEE. CDR3 amino acids: CASSEGQGRYGYTF. The CDR3 DNA reads TGTGCCAGCAGCGAAGGACAGGGGAGATATGGCTACACCTTC.

The chain uses TRBV9 and TRBJ2-2; D is perhaps TRBD2 (5 bases). The V gene lost 3 bases and the J gene lost 1 base, with 10 bases spanning the gap. The CDR3 has 15 amino acids. Germline loops: CDR1 SGDLS, CDR2 YYNGEE. The CDR3 loop reads CASSAAGGNTGELFF. The CDR3 nucleotides read TGTGCCAGCAGCGCGGCGGGCGGGAACACCGGGGAGCTGTTTTTT.

CDR3 DNA sequence: TGTGCCAGCAGCCCTAGACAAGGGGGGCTCTACGAGCAGTACTTC. Its protein product is CASSPRQGGLYEQYF. The V gene is TRBV5-6, the J gene TRBJ2-7, with D perhaps given as TRBD1 or TRBD2 (6 bases each). Germline assignment: CDR1 SGHDT and CDR2 YYEEEE. The CDR3 has 15 amino acids. Trimming shortened V by 4 bases and J by 3 bases, and 17 bases separated the two germline ends.

The gene calls are TRBV30 and TRBJ2-7; 13 nucleotides line up with TRBD2. The length of the CDR3 is 14 residues. CDR1 GTSNPN and CDR2 SVGIG come from the germline V gene (reference sequence). The ends lost 3 bases at V and 1 base at J; junction bases unmatched: 0. The CDR3: CAWRTSGRSYEQYF. The DNA of the CDR3 is TGTGCCTGGAGGACTAGCGGGAGGTCCTACGAGCAGTACTTC.

The chain employs TRBV21-1 and TRBJ1-6. TRBV21-1 is deemed a pseudogene. This CDR3 contains 15 residues. CDR3 in DNA: TGTGCCAGCAGCAAGGGAATTCCCTATAATTCACCCCTCCACTTT. It codes for CASSKGIPYNSPLHF.

The V call is TRBV5-4, the J call TRBJ2-7; 7 nucleotides align to TRBD2. Germline values: CDR1 SGHNT, CDR2 YYREEE (reference sequence). The trim removed 4 bases at V and 0 bases at J, leaving 10 bases unmatched. The CDR3 is 16 amino acids. Written as DNA, the CDR3 is TGTGCCAGCAGCGAGCTATCTAGCGGAAGCTCCTACGAGCAGTACTTC. Translation: CASSELSSGSSYEQYF. Filled out from reference TRBV5-4 and TRBJ2-7, the complete variable domain reads ETGVTQSPTHLIKTRGQQVTLRCSSQSGHNTVSWYQQALGQGPQFIFQYYREEENGRGNFPPRFSGLQFPNYSSELNVNALELDDSALYLCASSELSSGSSYEQYFGPGTRLTVT.

V usage is TRBV7-2 and J usage is TRBJ2-7; 7 bases agree with TRBD2. With V trimmed by 3 bases and J by 0 bases, 2 bases remained unmatched. CDR1 is SGHTA, CDR2 FQGNSA, per germline. The CDR3 length is 14 residues. The CDR3 sequence is CASSFTGGSYEQYF. The CDR3 coding sequence is TGTGCCAGCAGCTTTACGGGGGGCTCCTACGAGCAGTACTTC.

This clone was counted a single time. This chain uses TRBV19 with TRBJ2-4; a weak D match, TRBD1 (5 bases). The CDR3 contains 18 residues. In germline, CDR1 is LNHDA, CDR2 SQIVND (reference sequence). V was pared by 0 bases and J by 7 bases, with 22 bases between. This chain's CDR3 is CASSIEGAWGRGENIQYF. Written as DNA, the CDR3 is TGTGCCAGTAGTATAGAAGGTGCTTGGGGCCGCGGCGAGAACATTCAGTACTTC.

Here the CDR3 reads CASSWSGNTDTQYF. The CDR3 nucleotides read TGTGCCAGCAGTTGGAGCGGAAACACAGATACGCAGTATTTT. This chain connects TRBV27 to TRBJ2-3, with D tentatively TRBD2 (5 bases). Germline CDR1 MNHEY, CDR2 SMNVEV (reference sequence). The CDR3 totals 14 residues. The V end was cut by 4 bases, the J end by 2 bases, with 10 bases between.

The chain recombines TRBV27 with TRBJ2-1, with 9 bases fitting TRBD1. In germline, CDR1 is MNHEY, CDR2 SMNVEV (reference sequence). The junction had 6 bases not matched to a gene; V was cut back by 5 bases and J by 7 bases. The length of the CDR3 is 14 residues. In DNA form, the CDR3 reads TGTGCCAGCAGTCAACAGGGGGCGTGGAATGAGCAGTTCTTC. This encodes CASSQQGAWNEQFF.

The chain recombines TRBV19 with TRBJ1-1; perhaps TRBD1 as D (6 bases). Trimming took off 2 bases at V and 3 bases at J, with 10 bases between the two ends. The CDR3 runs to 14 residues. Germline CDR1 and CDR2: LNHDA and SQIVND (reference sequence). The DNA of the CDR3 is TGTGCCAGTAGTATATTCAGGGGATACACTGAAGCTTTCTTT. Residues: CASSIFRGYTEAFF.

This clone was seen a handful of times. The chain recombines TRBV18 with TRBJ1-6, with D unresolved. From germline, CDR1 is KGHSH and CDR2 LQKENI. This CDR3 spans 14 amino acids. Trimming removed 2 bases at V and 8 bases at J, with 10 bases between. The CDR3 sequence: CASSPARTDSPLHF. The DNA of the CDR3 is TGTGCCAGCTCACCAGCCCGTACGGATTCACCCCTCCACTTT.

The V and J genes are TRBV19 and TRBJ2-1, with D possibly TRBD1 on 6 matching bases. Trimming removed 6 bases at V and 1 base at J, with 13 bases between. Germline V gene data show CDR1 as LNHDA and CDR2 as SQIVND (reference sequence). The CDR3 covers 15 residues. The CDR3 region has the DNA TGTGCCAGTAGAACAGGGTACCCATCCTACAATGAGCAGTTCTTC. Its translation is CASRTGYPSYNEQFF.

The chain carries TRBV13 and TRBJ2-5; TRBD2 matches 8 bases. This CDR3 spans 14 amino acids. Germline V gene data show CDR1 as PRHDT and CDR2 as FYEKMQ (reference sequence). The J segment lost 3 bases and the V segment lost 5 bases, leaving 5 bases of the junction unmatched. The CDR3 loop is CASSRGLEKETQYF. The CDR3 nucleotides read TGTGCCAGCAGCCGGGGACTAGAGAAAGAGACCCAGTACTTC.

The sample holds a few counts of this clone. This chain joins TRBV6-5 and TRBJ2-7, with 8 bases lining up with TRBD2. This CDR3 contains 14 residues. J lost 2 bases, V lost 6 bases, and 6 bases had no gene match. The germline gives CDR1 MNHEY, CDR2 SVGAGI. CDR3: CASRFSGVTYEQYF. The DNA for the CDR3 is TGTGCCAGCAGATTTAGCGGGGTCACCTACGAGCAGTACTTC.

The chain carries TRBV2 and TRBJ2-5; D may be TRBD2 (5 bases). This CDR3 is 13 amino acids long. Germline V gene sequence: CDR1 SNHLY, CDR2 FYNNEI. Between the trimmed V and J ends, which lost 4 bases and 1 base, there was a span of 7 bases. CDR3 coding DNA: TGTGCCAGCAGTGTAGCGCCCCAAGAGACCCAGTACTTC. It translates to CASSVAPQETQYF.

This clone was detected once. This specimen includes other DNA sequences encoding the same CDR3. The chain links TRBV9 to TRBJ2-2, with unresolved D. Germline CDR1 reads SGDLS; CDR2 reads YYNGEE. This CDR3 contains 13 residues. Trimming stripped 0 bases from V and 5 bases from J, with 5 bases between. The DNA for the CDR3 is TGTGCCAGCAGCGTAGGGAGTACCGGGGAGCTGTTTTTT. Translated: CASSVGSTGELFF.

The CDR3 is CASSEYNRGTEKLFF. The CDR3 DNA reads as TGTGCCAGCAGTGAATATAACAGGGGTACTGAAAAACTGTTTTTT. The chain has TRBV25-1 and TRBJ1-4; TRBD1 aligns across 7 bases. Unmatched junction bases numbered 5, after V lost 0 bases and J lost 7 bases. This CDR3 has 15 amino acids. Germline V gives CDR1 MGHDK, CDR2 SYGVNS.

The rearrangement joins TRBV7-9 to TRBJ2-3; D is undetermined. Germline CDR1 reads SEHNR; CDR2 reads FQNEAQ (reference sequence). The CDR3 length is 14 residues. V dropped 5 bases and J dropped 2 bases, with 11 bases sitting between them. This CDR3 is CASSPPPPTDTQYF. The CDR3 coding sequence is TGTGCCAGCAGCCCTCCTCCTCCCACAGATACGCAGTATTTT.

The chain joins TRBV7-3 to TRBJ1-1, with 9 bases fitting TRBD1. After removal of 2 bases from V and 4 bases from J, the junction contained 2 bases not matched to a gene. Germline V lookup: CDR1 SGHTA, CDR2 FQGTGA. This CDR3 comprises 14 residues. This CDR3 is CASSLGTGRTEAFF. The CDR3 coding sequence is TGTGCCAGCAGCTTAGGGACAGGGCGCACTGAAGCTTTCTTT.

There are a few counts of this clone. The chain joins TRBV30 to TRBJ1-3; tentatively, D is TRBD1 (5 bases). Germline V gene lookup returns CDR1 GTSNPN and CDR2 SVGIG (reference sequence). The CDR3 extends over 13 amino acids. Trimming left V 3 bases short and J 0 bases short, with 6 bases between. CDR3 region: CAWRQVSGNTIYF. The DNA of the CDR3 is TGTGCCTGGAGACAGGTCTCTGGAAACACCATATATTTT.

The J gene is TRBJ2-7, the V gene TRBV2, with D perhaps matching TRBD1 (5 bases). This CDR3 spans 11 amino acids. Germline CDR1 and CDR2: SNHLY and FYNNEI. V dropped 5 bases and J dropped 3 bases, with 5 bases sitting between them. The CDR3 region has the DNA TGTGCCAGCAGTAGGGGCTACGAGCAGTACTTC. Amino acid sequence: CASSRGYEQYF.